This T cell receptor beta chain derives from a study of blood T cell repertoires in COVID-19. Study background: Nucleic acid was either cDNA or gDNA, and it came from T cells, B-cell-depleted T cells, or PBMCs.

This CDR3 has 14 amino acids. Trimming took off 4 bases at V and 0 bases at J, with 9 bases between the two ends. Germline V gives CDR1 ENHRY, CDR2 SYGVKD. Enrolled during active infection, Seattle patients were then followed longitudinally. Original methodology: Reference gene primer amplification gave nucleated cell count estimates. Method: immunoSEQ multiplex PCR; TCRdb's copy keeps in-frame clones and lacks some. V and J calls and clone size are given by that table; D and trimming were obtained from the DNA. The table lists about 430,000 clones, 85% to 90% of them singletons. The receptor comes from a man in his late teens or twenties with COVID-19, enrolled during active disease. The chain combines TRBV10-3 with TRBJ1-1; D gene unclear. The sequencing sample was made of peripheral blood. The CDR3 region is CAISGGNLNTEAFF. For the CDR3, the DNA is TGTGCCATCAGTGGAGGAAATTTGAACACTGAAGCTTTCTTT.